A selection of T cell receptor beta chains follows, all from one sample in a study of cytomegalovirus exposure and HLA in healthy donors. The table came from immunoSEQ multiplex PCR; TCRdb's copy has only in-frame clones and leaves some out. The top ten hold 4.5% to 5.5% of the sample, which has around 200,000 clones, 65% to 80% seen once. The sample was PBMCs. These receptors came from a man aged 25 to 40 in good health and CMV-seropositive. Both conserved end residues are part of each CDR3. The D gene is left open where the match is weak. Expanded clones are given a class, and other clones once, few, many or no size at all.

TRBV30	-	-	TRBJ1-5	15	TGTGCCTGGAGTGTACAAGGAGGGCCGAATCAGCCCCAGCATTTT	CAWSVQGGPNQPQHF
TRBV4-2	-	-	TRBJ2-1	13	TGTGCCAGCAGCCAAGCGGAGGGAAATGAGCAGTTCTTC	CASSQAEGNEQFF
TRBV27	-	few	TRBJ2-1	15	TGTGCCAGCAGTTTATCCTGGGTAGCCGACAATGAGCAGTTCTTC	CASSLSWVADNEQFF
TRBV6-5	-	-	TRBJ2-7	14	TGTGCCAGCAGTTTCACGGGAAGCTCCTACGAGCAGTACTTC	CASSFTGSSYEQYF
TRBV29-1	-	-	TRBJ2-1	16	TGCAGCGTTTATTACCCCGGGGCACCGTGGGGGCATGAGCAGTTCTTC	CSVYYPGAPWGHEQFF
TRBV14	-	-	TRBJ1-2	14	TGTGCCAGCAGCCAAGAAGGCGGAGGCTATGGCTACACCTTC	CASSQEGGGYGYTF
TRBV6-5	-	once	TRBJ2-1	11	TGTGCCAGCAGAAGGAGAAATGAGCAGTTCTTC	CASRRRNEQFF
TRBV5-1	TRBD1	-	TRBJ1-1	14	TGCGCCAGCAGCCCCCGGACAGGGAGATCAGGAGCTTTCTTT	CASSPRTGRSGAFF
TRBV7-2	-	once	TRBJ1-2	17	TGTGCCAGCAGCCCAAGGGGGTCCACAGGGCACCTCTATGGCTACACCTTC	CASSPRGSTGHLYGYTF
TRBV27	-	-	TRBJ2-1	15	TGTGCCAGCAGTTTAAATGCTAGAAGGGGCAATGAGCAGTTCTTC	CASSLNARRGNEQFF
TRBV9	-	-	TRBJ1-5	15	TGTGCCAGCAGCGTAGGGGGGCAGGGCAATCAGCCCCAGCATTTT	CASSVGGQGNQPQHF
TRBV19	-	-	TRBJ1-3	16	TGTGCCAGTACTCTTTCAGGGGCCGTCTCTGGAAACACCATATATTTT	CASTLSGAVSGNTIYF
TRBV2	-	-	TRBJ2-2	15	TGTGCCAGCGGGGAGAACACCAAGAACACCGGGGAGCTGTTTTTT	CASGENTKNTGELFF
TRBV19	-	-	TRBJ2-2	15	TGTGCCAGTAGCAACCTTCGTACTCTTACCGGGGAGCTGTTTTTT	CASSNLRTLTGELFF
TRBV12-5	-	-	TRBJ2-1	14	TGTGCTAGTGGTTTAAATATACAAAACAATGAGCAGTTCTTC	CASGLNIQNNEQFF
TRBV5-8	-	-	TRBJ2-5	15	TGTGCCAGCAGCTTGGAAGGAGGACACGGGGGGACCCAGTACTTC	CASSLEGGHGGTQYF
TRBV19	-	-	TRBJ2-1	14	TGTGCCAGTAGTAGAGCGGACAGTTACAATGAGCAGTTCTTC	CASSRADSYNEQFF
TRBV6-6	-	-	TRBJ1-4	14	TGTGCCAGCAAAGGACAGACAACTAATGAAAAACTGTTTTTT	CASKGQTTNEKLFF
TRBV7-3	-	-	TRBJ2-1	11	TGTGCCAGCAGCCGCGGTAATGAGCAGTTCTTC	CASSRGNEQFF
TRBV2	-	-	TRBJ1-4	14	TGTGCCGGCGGGACTGGGGGAACTAATGAAAAACTGTTTTTT	CAGGTGGTNEKLFF
TRBV28	-	once	TRBJ1-2	11	TGTGCGACGGGGTCCGACTATGGCTACACCTTC	CATGSDYGYTF
TRBV28	-	-	TRBJ1-5	12	TGTGCCAGCAGGATAGGCAATCAGCCCCAGCATTTT	CASRIGNQPQHF
TRBV7-3	-	-	TRBJ2-1	12	TGTGCCAGCAGCCCCGGGCGGGGTGAGCAGTTCTTC	CASSPGRGEQFF
TRBV11-2	-	-	TRBJ2-3	12	TGTGCCAGCAGCTTAGATTATGATACGCAGTATTTT	CASSLDYDTQYF
TRBV5-1	-	few	TRBJ2-7	15	TGCGCCAGCAGCCCGGACGGTCGGGGTAGCTACGAGCAGTACTTC	CASSPDGRGSYEQYF
TRBV7-9	TRBD1	many	TRBJ2-7	15	TGTGCCAGCAGCTTAGGGACAGGGGGCTACCACGAGCAGTACTTC	CASSLGTGGYHEQYF
TRBV27	-	-	TRBJ2-7	11	TGTGCCAGCGGGGGGAGTTACGAGCAATACTTC	CASGGSYEQYF
TRBV6-5	-	-	TRBJ2-1	13	TGTGCCATCAGTTGGTCCAGGGGCAATGAGCAGTTCTTC	CAISWSRGNEQFF
TRBV19	-	-	TRBJ1-6	15	TGTGCCAGTACCTCCTCGCCAGTCTGGAATTCACCCCTCCACTTT	CASTSSPVWNSPLHF
TRBV7-3	TRBD2	-	TRBJ2-3	19	TGTGCCAGCAGCTCCTTCCCACGGCGGGAGGGCCCGGGGGCAGATACGCAGTATTTT	CASSSFPRREGPGADTQYF
TRBV5-1	TRBD2	few	TRBJ2-5	16	TGCGCCAGCAGCTTGGACACTAGCGGGGGACAAGAGACCCAGTACTTC	CASSLDTSGGQETQYF
TRBV7-9	TRBD2	few	TRBJ2-1	18	TGTGCCAGCAGCCCAAGGGCCGGCGGGGGGGCCGGGGAGGATGAGCAGTTCTTC	CASSPRAGGGAGEDEQFF
TRBV12-1	-	-	TRBJ2-2	14	TGTGCCAGCAGCTGGATACAGGGGACCGGGGAGCTGTTTTTT	CASSWIQGTGELFF
TRBV29-1	-	-	TRBJ1-2	15	TGCAGCGCGGGGGGCGTGGCAGAAGTTAACTATGGCTACACCTTC	CSAGGVAEVNYGYTF
TRBV6-6	-	few	TRBJ1-2	14	TGTGCCAGCAGTCTCAGGGGATATGGGTATGGCTACACCTTC	CASSLRGYGYGYTF
TRBV10-3	TRBD2	-	TRBJ2-7	15	TGTGCCATCAGTGAGGGTATAGCGGGATCCTACGAGCAGTACTTC	CAISEGIAGSYEQYF
TRBV5-4	-	few	TRBJ1-1	17	TGTGCCAGCAGCCTCGCGGGGGGGGCGGGAATGAACACTGAAGCTTTCTTT	CASSLAGGAGMNTEAFF
TRBV7-9	TRBD2	-	TRBJ2-1	16	TGTGCCAGCAGCTCCGCCCCCGGACTAGCTCGGAATGAGCAGTTCTTC	CASSSAPGLARNEQFF
TRBV7-9	-	-	TRBJ2-1	17	TGTGCCAGCAGCCCAAGACCGGGAAGGATAGGCTACAATGAGCAGTTCTTC	CASSPRPGRIGYNEQFF
TRBV7-2	-	-	TRBJ1-5	14	TGTGCCTCCGGGGGGGCCCCTAGCAATCAGCCCCAGCATTTT	CASGGAPSNQPQHF
TRBV7-3	-	-	TRBJ2-3	14	TGTGCCAGCAGCTCACTATCTAGCACAGATACGCAGTATTTT	CASSSLSSTDTQYF
TRBV5-6	TRBD2	few	TRBJ2-5	15	TGTGCCAGCAGCGGGAGGCGGGAGGGCCAGGAGACCCAGTACTTC	CASSGRREGQETQYF
TRBV19	-	-	TRBJ2-7	15	TGTGCCAGTACGGTGGGTGCGGGACGCTCCTACGAGCAGTACTTC	CASTVGAGRSYEQYF
TRBV7-3	-	-	TRBJ2-3	13	TGTGCCAGCAGCCCGGGAAGGGATGATACGCAGTATTTT	CASSPGRDDTQYF
TRBV5-1	-	-	TRBJ2-7	15	TGCGCCAGCAGCTTGGGGAGGGACTCCCCCCACGAGCAGTACTTC	CASSLGRDSPHEQYF
TRBV25-1	-	-	TRBJ1-4	15	TGTGCCAGCAGTGAAGTGGGGGGAGCTAATGAAAAACTGTTTTTT	CASSEVGGANEKLFF
TRBV27	TRBD2	-	TRBJ2-7	15	TGTGCCAGCAGTTCACGACTAGCGGGAGAGGGCTTGCAGTACTTC	CASSSRLAGEGLQYF
TRBV4-3	TRBD2	few	TRBJ2-2	17	TGCGCCAGCAGCCAAGAGCTAGCGGGGGGGTACACCGGGGAGCTGTTTTTT	CASSQELAGGYTGELFF
TRBV5-1	TRBD2	-	TRBJ2-1	16	TGCGCCAGCAGCTGGAGAGGGACTAGCGGGAACAATGAGCAGTTCTTC	CASSWRGTSGNNEQFF
TRBV7-9	TRBD2	once	TRBJ2-1	17	TGTGCCAGCAGCTCCGGGGGTGGGCCTAGCGGGGTAGATGAGCAGTTCTTC	CASSSGGGPSGVDEQFF
TRBV28	TRBD1	-	TRBJ2-1	20	TGTGCCAGCACCTACCCCTTAGACAGGGCACGTCTAAGCTCCTACAATGAGCAGTTCTTC	CASTYPLDRARLSSYNEQFF
TRBV7-2	-	-	TRBJ1-4	14	TGTGCCAGCAGTTTTACAGGGTTTGGTGAAAAACTGTTTTTT	CASSFTGFGEKLFF
TRBV19	-	-	TRBJ1-1	16	TGTGCCAGTACTCCACCTTACGGGTTTATGAACACTGAAGCTTTCTTT	CASTPPYGFMNTEAFF
TRBV7-8	TRBD2	few	TRBJ2-5	17	TGTGCCAGCAGCTCGGGACTAGCGGGAGTTTTGCCAGAGACCCAGTACTTC	CASSSGLAGVLPETQYF